These 24 T cell receptor beta chains share one sample of origin, sequenced in a study of OX40 agonist ivuxolimab in advanced cancers. Measured with immunoSEQ multiplex PCR; TCRdb has only the in-frame clones, and not every one. Altogether tens of thousands of clones are present, 85% being singletons, with the ten largest covering almost 6%. Sequencing used CD4+ or CD8+ T cells sorted from blood, obtained in a trial of the OX40 agonist ivuxolimab. The receptors derive from an adult with an advanced solid tumor such as melanoma, head and neck, liver or kidney cancer.

The rearrangement uses TRBV6-4 and TRBJ1-3; 9 bases line up with TRBD1. In germline, CDR1 is MRHNA, CDR2 SNTAGT. V was clipped by 9 bases and J by 4 bases; unmatched bases: 10. The CDR3 sequence is 15 residues long. CDR3 loop: CARATGGEGGNTIYF. The CDR3, as DNA: TGTGCCAGAGCTACAGGGGGCGAGGGAGGAAACACCATATATTTT.

The chain links TRBV5-5 to TRBJ1-4, with a tentative D call TRBD1 (5 bases). Germline CDR1 reads SGHKS; CDR2 reads YYEKEE (reference sequence). V was clipped by 0 bases and J by 14 bases, with 17 bases between them. This CDR3 spans 14 amino acids. This chain's CDR3 is CASSLEQDLTMLFF. The CDR3 DNA follows: TGTGCCAGCAGCTTGGAACAGGACTTAACGATGCTGTTTTTT.

The chain joins TRBV15 to TRBJ2-1; D not certain. The CDR3 sequence is 12 residues long. Germline CDR1 LNHNV, CDR2 YYDKDF (reference sequence). Trimming removed 2 bases from V and 5 bases from J, with 4 bases in between. CDR3 in DNA: TGTGCCACCAGCAGACGAGACAATGAGCAGTTCTTC. As protein: CATSRRDNEQFF. Together with reference TRBV15 and TRBJ2-1, the CDR3 gives the full variable domain: DAMVIQNPRYQVTQFGKPVTLSCSQTLNHNVMYWYQQKSSQAPKLLFHYYDKDFNNEADTPDNFQSRRPNTSFCFLDIRSPGLGDTAMYLCATSRRDNEQFFGPGTRLTVL.

The chain links TRBV7-2 to TRBJ1-3; D not resolved. Trimming removed 5 bases at V and 0 bases at J, with 8 bases between. The CDR3 consists of 14 residues. The germline CDR1 and CDR2 sequences are SGHTA and FQGNSA. CDR3 bases: TGTGCCAGCAGCCCGCAGCGCTCTGGAAACACCATATATTTT. It is translated as CASSPQRSGNTIYF.

This chain uses TRBV2 with TRBJ1-5; the match to TRBD1 covers 7 bases. In germline, CDR1 is SNHLY, CDR2 FYNNEI. This CDR3 is 16 amino acids long. V lost 6 bases and J lost 1; bases outside the gene matches: 9. This chain's CDR3 is CASSNYRGRSNQPQHF. CDR3 sequence (DNA): TGTGCCAGCAGCAACTACAGGGGAAGGAGCAATCAGCCCCAGCATTTT.

The V gene is TRBV4-1, the J gene TRBJ2-1, with D possibly being TRBD2 (6 bases). V gave up 4 bases and J gave up 12 bases, with 22 bases separating them. CDR1 and CDR2 (germline): MGHRA, YSYEKL. The CDR3 is 15 residues long. The DNA of the CDR3 is TGCGCCAGCAGCCTCAGACTAGAGGCTTTGCAATGGCAGTTCTTC. Translating it yields CASSLRLEALQWQFF.

CDR3 DNA sequence: TGCGCCAGCAGCTTGGAGGGGTTTGAAGCTTTCTTT. Translation: CASSLEGFEAFF. The chain joins TRBV5-1 to TRBJ1-1; TRBD1 is a possible D gene (5 bases). Trimming shortened V by 0 bases and J by 7 bases, and 7 bases separated the two germline ends. This CDR3 is 12 amino acids long. CDR1 and CDR2 (germline): SGHRS, YFSETQ.

This clone was counted a single time. V and J are TRBV4-2 and TRBJ2-5; 9 bases agree with TRBD2. This CDR3 is built from 16 residues. V trimming: 5 bases; J trimming: 6 bases; junction bases outside the gene matches: 13. The germline gives CDR1 LGHNA, CDR2 YNFKEQ. CDR3 amino acids: CASSLHLSGSGKTQYF. The CDR3, as DNA: TGTGCCAGCAGCTTGCACCTTAGCGGGAGTGGCAAGACCCAGTACTTC.

J is TRBJ2-7 and V is TRBV18; 7 bases are a match to TRBD2. The CDR3 sequence is 14 residues long. V shed 2 bases and J 3 bases; nucleotides not matched to a gene: 4. Germline lookup yields CDR1 KGHSH and CDR2 LQKENI. DNA of the CDR3: TGTGCCAGCTCACCAATAGCGGGTGGCTACGAGCAGTACTTC. It is translated as CASSPIAGGYEQYF.

This clone has only a few counts. This sequence joins TRBV7-2 and TRBJ1-2; 8 bases agree with TRBD1. The CDR3 totals 13 residues. Unmatched junction bases numbered 6, after V lost 4 bases and J lost 8 bases. Germline V gene lookup returns CDR1 SGHTA and CDR2 FQGNSA. Written as DNA, the CDR3 is TGTGCCAGCAGCTGGCAGGGGGCGCGAGGCTACACCTTC. This codes for CASSWQGARGYTF.

The V and J genes are TRBV18 and TRBJ2-5; a weak D match, TRBD1 (5 bases). The ends were cut back, 2 bases at V and 5 bases at J, with 9 bases in the middle. In germline, CDR1 is KGHSH, CDR2 LQKENI. The CDR3 is made up of 13 amino acids. The CDR3 region has the DNA TGTGCCAGCTCACCAAGACGACAGGAGACCCAGTACTTC. Amino acid sequence: CASSPRRQETQYF.

The chain uses TRBV5-6 and TRBJ1-1, with 11 bases matching TRBD1. The V gene end was trimmed by 4 bases and the J gene end by 0 bases; junction bases not matched to a gene: 2. Germline CDR1 SGHDT, CDR2 YYEEEE. The CDR3 is 15 amino acids. CDR3 protein: CASSTGQGVNTEAFF. As DNA, the CDR3 is TGTGCCAGCAGCACGGGACAGGGGGTGAACACTGAAGCTTTCTTT. The full variable domain, completed using reference TRBV5-6 and TRBJ1-1, is DAGVTQSPTHLIKTRGQQVTLRCSPKSGHDTVSWYQQALGQGPQFIFQYYEEEERQRGNFPDRFSGHQFPNYSSELNVNALLLGDSALYLCASSTGQGVNTEAFFGQGTRLTVV.

This chain uses TRBV6-5 with TRBJ2-5; no reliable D call. V lost 6 bases and J lost 5, with 16 bases in between. The CDR3 is made up of 14 amino acids. Looked up from germline, CDR1 is MNHEY and CDR2 is SVGAGI. In DNA form, the CDR3 reads TGTGCCAGCAGATCGGACGACCAAGGCGAGACCCAGTACTTC. This translates into CASRSDDQGETQYF.

The chain joins TRBV11-2 to TRBJ2-5, with D unresolved. Trimming removed 2 bases from V and 5 bases from J, with 9 bases in between. The CDR3 covers 13 residues. Germline CDR1 is SGHAT and CDR2 is FQNNGV. CDR3 sequence: CASSLWARETQYF. The CDR3 region has the DNA TGTGCCAGCAGCTTATGGGCGCGGGAGACCCAGTACTTC.

This chain joins TRBV18 and TRBJ1-2; D may be TRBD1 (5 bases). Germline CDR1 is KGHSH and CDR2 is LQKENI. V shed 4 bases and J shed 2 bases, with 8 bases lying between them. CDR3 length: 13 residues. The CDR3 DNA sequence: TGTGCCAGCTCACTGACAGAAAACTATGGCTACACCTTC. This sequence encodes CASSLTENYGYTF.

V and J are TRBV5-1 and TRBJ1-5, with unresolved D. The CDR3 covers 16 residues. The germline V gene has CDR1 SGHRS and CDR2 YFSETQ. V was pared by 0 bases and J by 1 base, with 11 bases between. The CDR3: CASSLAPAGSNQPQHF. In nucleotides, the CDR3 is TGCGCCAGCAGCTTGGCCCCAGCCGGGAGCAATCAGCCCCAGCATTTT.

The chain uses TRBV30 and TRBJ1-6; D not resolved. The CDR3 is 17 amino acids. The V gene lost 1 base and the J gene lost 5 bases, with 18 bases spanning the gap. Germline lookup yields CDR1 GTSNPN and CDR2 SVGIG (reference sequence). DNA of the CDR3: TGTGCCTGGAGTGGTGAGAGGGTTAGGAACAATAATTCACCCCTCCACTTT. Residues: CAWSGERVRNNNSPLHF.

The gene calls are TRBV28 and TRBJ2-3; D is possibly TRBD1 (7 bases). Trimming took 8 bases from V and 6 from J, leaving 12 bases between them. CDR1 and CDR2 (germline): MDHEN, SYDVKM. The CDR3 extends over 12 amino acids. In DNA form, the CDR3 reads TGTGCCAGCGGCGGAGGGGGCGATACGCAGTATTTT. Translating it yields CASGGGGDTQYF.

The rearrangement joins TRBV7-8 to TRBJ2-5; D gene unclear. CDR3 size: 13 residues. From germline, CDR1 is SGHVS and CDR2 FQNEAQ. V dropped 1 base and J dropped 0 bases, with 3 bases sitting between them. The chain's CDR3 is CASSLDNQETQYF. The CDR3 DNA is TGTGCCAGCAGCTTAGACAACCAAGAGACCCAGTACTTC.

The chain employs TRBV5-8 and TRBJ2-7; D uncertain. This CDR3 has 16 residues. The V and J ends lost 1 base and 3 bases respectively, with 17 bases between them. Germline V gene sequence: CDR1 SGHTS, CDR2 YDEGEE. CDR3 protein: CASSLLMVAPRYEQYF. In DNA, the CDR3 is TGTGCCAGCAGCTTGCTTATGGTCGCACCTCGCTACGAGCAGTACTTC.

For the CDR3, the DNA is TGTGCCAGCAGCTTATCAGGAGCGACTATCACAGATACGCAGTATTTT. It encodes CASSLSGATITDTQYF. The J gene is TRBJ2-3, the V gene TRBV7-9; TRBD2 might be the D (5 bases). Germline CDR1 and CDR2: SEHNR and FQNEAQ (reference sequence). Trimming shortened V by 2 bases and J by 2 bases, and 14 bases separated the two germline ends. CDR3 length equals 16 residues.

This chain links TRBV19 with TRBJ2-1, with D perhaps TRBD2 (7 bases). Trimming pared 5 bases from V and 7 bases from J, leaving 18 bases between. The germline V gene encodes CDR1 LNHDA and CDR2 SQIVND (reference sequence). This CDR3 has 15 residues. CDR3 bases: TGTGCCAGTAGTTCTAGCTCCGGGGGGCGTAATGAGCAGTTCTTC. Translated: CASSSSSGGRNEQFF.

This chain connects TRBV9 to TRBJ2-7; 11 bases are shared with TRBD2. Germline CDR1 and CDR2: SGDLS and YYNGEE. V was clipped by 0 bases and J by 4 bases; unmatched bases: 12. CDR3 size: 18 residues. The CDR3 nucleotides read TGTGCCAGCAGCGTAGACCGCACCCGGCCTAGCGGGGGGTACGAGCAGTACGTC. This codes for CASSVDRTRPSGGYEQYV.

This clone was counted a few times. The chain links TRBV14 to TRBJ2-5; D is possibly TRBD2 (6 bases). Deletions cut 2 bases from V and 1 base from J, with 14 bases between. This CDR3 spans 16 amino acids. CDR1 and CDR2 (germline): SGHDN, FVKESK. In DNA form, the CDR3 reads TGTGCCAGCAGCCAACGAACCGGGAGCGCCCAAGAGACCCAGTACTTC. Translated: CASSQRTGSAQETQYF.